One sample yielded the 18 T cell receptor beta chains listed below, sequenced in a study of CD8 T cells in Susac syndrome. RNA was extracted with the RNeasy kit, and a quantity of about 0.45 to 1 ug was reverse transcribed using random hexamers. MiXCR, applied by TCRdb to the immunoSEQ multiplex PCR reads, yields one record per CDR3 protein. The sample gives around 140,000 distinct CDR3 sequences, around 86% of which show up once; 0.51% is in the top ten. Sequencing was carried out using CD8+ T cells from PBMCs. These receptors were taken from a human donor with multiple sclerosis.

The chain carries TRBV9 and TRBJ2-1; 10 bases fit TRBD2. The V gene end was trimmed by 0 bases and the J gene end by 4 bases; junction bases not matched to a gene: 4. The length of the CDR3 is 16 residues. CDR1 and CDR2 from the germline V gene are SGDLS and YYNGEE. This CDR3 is CASSVGAGGLYNEQFF. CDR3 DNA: TGTGCCAGCAGCGTAGGAGCGGGAGGGTTGTACAATGAGCAGTTCTTC.

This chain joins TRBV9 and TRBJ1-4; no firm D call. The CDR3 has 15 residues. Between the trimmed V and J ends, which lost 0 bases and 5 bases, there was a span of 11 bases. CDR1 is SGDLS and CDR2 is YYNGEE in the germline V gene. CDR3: CASSVEEFPNEKLFF. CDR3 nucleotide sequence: TGTGCCAGCAGCGTAGAGGAATTCCCCAATGAAAAACTGTTTTTT.

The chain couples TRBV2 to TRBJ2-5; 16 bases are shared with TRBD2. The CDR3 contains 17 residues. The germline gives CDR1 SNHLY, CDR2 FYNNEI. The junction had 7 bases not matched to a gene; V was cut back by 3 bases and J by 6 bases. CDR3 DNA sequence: TGTGCCAGCAGTGAGGGGACTAGCGGGGGGGCCCTCCAGACCCAGTACTTC. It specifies CASSEGTSGGALQTQYF.

CDR3 bases: TGTGCCAGCAAAGAACACGGTGGCTACAATGAGCAGTTCTTC. As protein: CASKEHGGYNEQFF. The rearrangement uses TRBV11-3 and TRBJ2-1, with D uncertain. Per the germline V gene, CDR1 is SGHNT and CDR2 is YENEEA. V was shortened by 7 bases and J by 3 bases, with 13 bases between the two germline ends. The CDR3 totals 14 residues.

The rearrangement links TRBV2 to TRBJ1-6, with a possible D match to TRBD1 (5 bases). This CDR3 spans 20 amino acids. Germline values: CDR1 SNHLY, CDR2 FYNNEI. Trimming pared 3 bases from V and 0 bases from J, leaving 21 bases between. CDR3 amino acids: CASSDRQKVPTSSYNSPLHF. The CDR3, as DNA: TGTGCCAGCAGTGATCGACAGAAAGTACCTACGAGCTCCTATAATTCACCCCTCCACTTT.

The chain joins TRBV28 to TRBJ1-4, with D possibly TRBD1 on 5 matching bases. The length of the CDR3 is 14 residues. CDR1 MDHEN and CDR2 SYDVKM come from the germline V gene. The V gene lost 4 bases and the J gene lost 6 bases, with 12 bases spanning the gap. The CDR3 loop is CASSSGTRDEKLFF. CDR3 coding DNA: TGTGCCAGCAGTTCCGGGACGAGGGATGAAAAACTGTTTTTT.

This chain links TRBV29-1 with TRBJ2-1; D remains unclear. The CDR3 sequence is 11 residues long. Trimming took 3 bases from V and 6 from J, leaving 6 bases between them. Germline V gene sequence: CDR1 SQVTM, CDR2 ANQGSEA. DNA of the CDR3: TGCAGCGTTGATCCAGGCAATGAGCAGTTCTTC. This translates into CSVDPGNEQFF.

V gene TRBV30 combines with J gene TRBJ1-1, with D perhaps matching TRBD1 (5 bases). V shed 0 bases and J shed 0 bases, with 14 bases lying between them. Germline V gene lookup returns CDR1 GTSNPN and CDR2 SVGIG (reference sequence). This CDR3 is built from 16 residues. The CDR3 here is CAWSVHSGDLNTEAFF. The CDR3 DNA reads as TGTGCCTGGAGTGTCCATTCCGGGGACTTGAACACTGAAGCTTTCTTT.

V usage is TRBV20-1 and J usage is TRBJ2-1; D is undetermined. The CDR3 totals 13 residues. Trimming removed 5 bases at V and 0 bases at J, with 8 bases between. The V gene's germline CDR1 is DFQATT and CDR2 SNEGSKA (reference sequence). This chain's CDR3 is CSALPSSYNEQFF. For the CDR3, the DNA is TGCAGTGCTTTACCCAGCTCCTACAATGAGCAGTTCTTC.

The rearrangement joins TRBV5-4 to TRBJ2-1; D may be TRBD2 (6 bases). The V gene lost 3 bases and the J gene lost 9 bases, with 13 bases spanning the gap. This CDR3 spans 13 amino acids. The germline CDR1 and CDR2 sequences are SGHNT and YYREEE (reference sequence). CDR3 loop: CASSSLEGPEQFF. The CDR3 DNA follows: TGTGCCAGCAGCTCGTTGGAGGGGCCTGAGCAGTTCTTC. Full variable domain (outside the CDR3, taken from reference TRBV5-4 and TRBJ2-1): ETGVTQSPTHLIKTRGQQVTLRCSSQSGHNTVSWYQQALGQGPQFIFQYYREEENGRGNFPPRFSGLQFPNYSSELNVNALELDDSALYLCASSSLEGPEQFFGPGTRLTVL.

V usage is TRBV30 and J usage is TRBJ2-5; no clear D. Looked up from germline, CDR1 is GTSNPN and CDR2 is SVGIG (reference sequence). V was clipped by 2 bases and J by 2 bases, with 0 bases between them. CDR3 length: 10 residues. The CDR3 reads CAWSQETQYF. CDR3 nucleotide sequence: TGTGCCTGGAGTCAAGAGACCCAGTACTTC. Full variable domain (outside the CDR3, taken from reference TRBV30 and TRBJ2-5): SQTIHQWPATLVQPVGSPLSLECTVEGTSNPNLYWYRQAAGRGLQLLFYSVGIGQISSEVPQNLSASRPQDRQFILSSKKLLLSDSGFYLCAWSQETQYFGPGTRLLVL.

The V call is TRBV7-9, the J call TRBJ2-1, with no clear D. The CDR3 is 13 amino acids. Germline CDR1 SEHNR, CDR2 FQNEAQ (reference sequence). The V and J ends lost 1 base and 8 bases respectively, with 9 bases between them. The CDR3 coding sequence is TGTGCCAGCAGCTTAGATGTCGCTCATGAGCAGTTCTTC. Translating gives CASSLDVAHEQFF.

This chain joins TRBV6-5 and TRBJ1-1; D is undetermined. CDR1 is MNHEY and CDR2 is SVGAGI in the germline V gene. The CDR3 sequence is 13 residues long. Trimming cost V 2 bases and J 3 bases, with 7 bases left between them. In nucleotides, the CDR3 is TGTGCCAGCAGTTACAATGAAGACACTGAAGCTTTCTTT. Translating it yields CASSYNEDTEAFF.

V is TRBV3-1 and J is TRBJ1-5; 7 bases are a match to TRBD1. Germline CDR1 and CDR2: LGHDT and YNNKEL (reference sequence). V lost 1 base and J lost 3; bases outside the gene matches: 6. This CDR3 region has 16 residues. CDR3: CASSQGVTGHNQPQHF. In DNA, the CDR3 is TGTGCCAGCAGCCAAGGGGTGACAGGGCACAATCAGCCCCAGCATTTT.

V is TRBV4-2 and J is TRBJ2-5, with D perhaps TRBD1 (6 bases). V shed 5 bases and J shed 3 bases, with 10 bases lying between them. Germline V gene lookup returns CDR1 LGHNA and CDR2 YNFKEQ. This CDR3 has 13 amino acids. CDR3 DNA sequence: TGTGCCAGCAGCGGAAGGACAGAAGAGACCCAGTACTTC. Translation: CASSGRTEETQYF.

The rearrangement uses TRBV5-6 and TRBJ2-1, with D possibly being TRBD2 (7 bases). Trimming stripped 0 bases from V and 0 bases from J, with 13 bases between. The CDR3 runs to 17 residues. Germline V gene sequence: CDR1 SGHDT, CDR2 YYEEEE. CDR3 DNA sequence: TGTGCCAGCAGCTTGGAGGGGGGGAGTGGCTCCTACAATGAGCAGTTCTTC. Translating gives CASSLEGGSGSYNEQFF.

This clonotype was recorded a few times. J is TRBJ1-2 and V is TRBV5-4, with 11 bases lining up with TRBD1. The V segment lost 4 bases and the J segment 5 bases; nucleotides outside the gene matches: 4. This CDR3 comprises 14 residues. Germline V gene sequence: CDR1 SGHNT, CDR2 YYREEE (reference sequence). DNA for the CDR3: TGTGCCAGCAGCACCGGACAGGGGGCTTATGGCTACACCTTC. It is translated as CASSTGQGAYGYTF.

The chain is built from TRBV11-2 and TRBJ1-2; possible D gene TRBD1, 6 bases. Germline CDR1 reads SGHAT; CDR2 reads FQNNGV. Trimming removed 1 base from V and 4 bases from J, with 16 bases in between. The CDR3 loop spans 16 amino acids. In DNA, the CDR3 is TGTGCCAGCAGCTTAGCAGGGGAGGGGTTGAGCTATGGCTACACCTTC. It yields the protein CASSLAGEGLSYGYTF.